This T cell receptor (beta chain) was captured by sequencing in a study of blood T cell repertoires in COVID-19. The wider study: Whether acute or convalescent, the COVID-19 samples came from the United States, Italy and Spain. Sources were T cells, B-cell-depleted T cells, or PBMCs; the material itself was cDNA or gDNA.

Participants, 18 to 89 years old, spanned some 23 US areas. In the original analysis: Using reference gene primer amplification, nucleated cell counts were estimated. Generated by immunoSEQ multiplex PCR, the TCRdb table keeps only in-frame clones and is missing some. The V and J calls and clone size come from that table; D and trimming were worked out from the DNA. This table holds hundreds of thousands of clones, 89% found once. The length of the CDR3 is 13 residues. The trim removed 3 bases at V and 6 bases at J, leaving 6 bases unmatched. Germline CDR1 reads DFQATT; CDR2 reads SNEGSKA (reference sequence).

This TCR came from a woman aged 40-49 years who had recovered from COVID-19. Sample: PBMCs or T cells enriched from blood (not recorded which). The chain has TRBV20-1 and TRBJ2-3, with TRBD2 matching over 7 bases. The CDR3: CSASWMGGDTQYF. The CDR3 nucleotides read TGCAGTGCTAGTTGGATGGGGGGGGATACGCAGTATTTT.